This entry lists 32 T cell receptor beta chains sequenced from one sample in a study of blood T cell repertoires in COVID-19. Here immunoSEQ multiplex PCR was the method, and the copy in TCRdb shows in-frame clones only, minus some. The table shows roughly 80,000 clones, with roughly 89% occurring only once. Specimen: peripheral blood. The receptors originated from a man between 50 and 59 years old with acute or convalescent COVID-19.

This rearrangement joins TRBV28 to TRBJ1-5; 7 bases are a match to TRBD1. The J segment lost 4 bases and the V segment lost 6 bases, leaving 12 bases of the junction unmatched. Germline V CDR1 and CDR2: MDHEN, SYDVKM. CDR3 size: 16 residues. The CDR3 region is CASSPGGGDFNQPQHF. The CDR3 DNA is TGTGCCAGCAGCCCCGGAGGGGGCGACTTTAATCAGCCCCAGCATTTT.

V and J are TRBV19 and TRBJ1-2; weak D call: TRBD1 (6 bases). V dropped 3 bases and J dropped 3 bases, with 14 bases sitting between them. The germline V gene has CDR1 LNHDA and CDR2 SQIVND (reference sequence). The CDR3 is 15 amino acids. For the CDR3, the DNA is TGTGCCAGTAGTATCTGGACAGCAAAAGACTATGGCTACACCTTC. It encodes CASSIWTAKDYGYTF.

The V call is TRBV16, the J call TRBJ2-5; D is unresolved. V lost 2 bases and J 5 bases, leaving 6 bases between the germline ends. Germline values: CDR1 KGHSY, CDR2 FQNENV. The CDR3 is 12 residues long. The CDR3, as DNA: TGTGCCAGCAGCCAAGAAAGCGAGACCCAGTACTTC. It encodes CASSQESETQYF.

V gene TRBV5-1 combines with J gene TRBJ2-2, with 11 bases that match TRBD1. The germline V gene has CDR1 SGHRS and CDR2 YFSETQ. J lost 4 bases, V lost 4 bases, and 9 bases had no gene match. The CDR3 consists of 17 residues. In nucleotides, the CDR3 is TGCGCCAGCAGCCCTAAGCTGGGGACAGGGGGCACCGGGGAGCTGTTTTTT. Its translation: CASSPKLGTGGTGELFF.

The V call is TRBV11-2, the J call TRBJ1-5; D is unclear. Trimming removed 2 bases from V and 0 bases from J, with 5 bases in between. CDR3 size: 14 residues. Germline values: CDR1 SGHAT, CDR2 FQNNGV. CDR3 coding DNA: TGTGCCAGCAGCTTAATAGATAGCAATCAGCCCCAGCATTTT. It specifies CASSLIDSNQPQHF.

The chain uses TRBV20-1 and TRBJ2-1, with 7 bases matching TRBD2. Germline CDR1 and CDR2: DFQATT and SNEGSKA (reference sequence). With 5 bases clipped from V and 10 bases from J, the junction kept 5 bases outside the gene matches. This CDR3 spans 11 amino acids. In DNA, the CDR3 is TGCAGTGCTGTGGAGCGGGGCGAGCAGTTCTTC. It codes for CSAVERGEQFF.

This clone has only a few counts. The chain joins TRBV5-1 to TRBJ1-1; D might be TRBD1 (5 bases). CDR1 SGHRS and CDR2 YFSETQ come from the germline V gene. The ends were cut back, 4 bases at V and 1 base at J, with 8 bases in the middle. The CDR3 extends over 13 amino acids. CDR3 sequence (DNA): TGCGCCAGCAGCCCCGGACAGAACACTGAAGCTTTCTTT. Protein: CASSPGQNTEAFF.

This chain's CDR3 is CASSKPRGGWSYEQYF. Written as DNA, the CDR3 is TGTGCCAGCAGCAAACCCCGGGGGGGGTGGTCCTACGAGCAGTACTTC. The chain joins TRBV21-1 to TRBJ2-7; TRBD2, the D gene given by the table, was not confirmed from the DNA. TRBV21-1 is annotated as a pseudogene. The CDR3 has 16 amino acids.

The chain links TRBV7-8 to TRBJ1-2, with D maybe TRBD1 (5 bases). CDR3 length: 13 amino acids. The germline V gene has CDR1 SGHVS and CDR2 FQNEAQ. V was trimmed by 2 bases and J by 6 bases, leaving 10 bases between them. The CDR3 spells CASSLISGNGYTF. The CDR3 nucleotides read TGTGCCAGCAGCTTAATCTCAGGGAATGGCTACACCTTC.

The chain carries TRBV28 and TRBJ1-5; D is unresolved. Germline-derived CDR1 and CDR2 are MDHEN and SYDVKM. V was pared by 10 bases and J by 1 base, with 8 bases between. The length of the CDR3 is 12 residues. Written as DNA, the CDR3 is TGTGCCACCCGGAGGAGCAATCAGCCCCAGCATTTT. Translated, it gives CATRRSNQPQHF.

The chain recombines TRBV5-1 with TRBJ2-4; maybe TRBD1 (6 bases). There are 15 residues in the CDR3. The germline V gene has CDR1 SGHRS and CDR2 YFSETQ. The V end was cut by 0 bases, the J end by 8 bases, with 15 bases between. CDR3 DNA sequence: TGCGCCAGCAGCTTGGCGGGACACTCAGGGGACATTCAGTACTTC. Protein: CASSLAGHSGDIQYF.

This clone was counted only a few times. Relative to the germline gene, one junction end is altered; a read error may explain this. The J gene is TRBJ2-2, the V gene TRBV7-8; D is perhaps TRBD1 (6 bases). The CDR3 has 14 residues. Germline V gene sequence: CDR1 SGHVS, CDR2 FQNEAQ. CDR3 DNA: TGTGCCAGCACCTTAGATGAGGGGGTCGGGGAGCTGTTTTTT. Its translation: CASTLDEGVGELFF.

This chain connects TRBV11-2 to TRBJ2-3; no reliable D call. The CDR3 runs 11 residues. From germline, CDR1 is SGHAT and CDR2 FQNNGV. Trimming took 3 bases from V and 6 from J, leaving 4 bases between them. The chain's CDR3 is CASSFSDTQYF. The DNA for the CDR3 is TGTGCCAGCAGCTTCTCCGATACGCAGTATTTT.

The V call is TRBV19, the J call TRBJ2-7; 8 nucleotides agree with TRBD1. The CDR3 sequence is 13 residues long. Germline V gives CDR1 LNHDA, CDR2 SQIVND (reference sequence). V shed 5 bases, J shed 6 bases, and the junction held 6 bases outside the gene matches. The CDR3 nucleotides read TGTGCCAGTAGTCCCCGGACAGGGAGCGAGCAGTACTTC. Amino acids: CASSPRTGSEQYF.

The chain has TRBV3-1 (or the pseudogene TRBV3-2) and TRBJ2-7; TRBD2 matches at 9 bases. Trimming cost V 4 bases and J 2 bases; bases outside gene matches: 6. This CDR3 is 15 amino acids long. Looked up from germline, CDR1 is LGHDT and CDR2 is YNNKEL (reference sequence). The CDR3 DNA follows: TGTGCCAGCAGCCCCAGGACTAGCGAGACCTACGAGCAGTACTTC. Translating it yields CASSPRTSETYEQYF.

This sequence joins TRBV30 and TRBJ2-1; 10 bases map to TRBD2. Germline values: CDR1 GTSNPN, CDR2 SVGIG (reference sequence). J gave up 6 bases and V 5 bases, and 7 bases lay outside the gene matches. This CDR3 region has 14 residues. DNA of the CDR3: TGTGCCTGGGACTTTAGCGGGAGGTTCAATGAGCAGTTCTTC. Translation gives CAWDFSGRFNEQFF.

The chain is built from TRBV30 and TRBJ1-5, with 8 bases matching TRBD1. The germline gives CDR1 GTSNPN, CDR2 SVGIG (reference sequence). The length of the CDR3 is 13 residues. Trimming removed 2 bases from V and 4 bases from J; junction bases left unmatched: 1. The CDR3, as DNA: TGTGCCTGGAGTCGACAGGGGAATCAGCCCCAGCATTTT. Its protein is CAWSRQGNQPQHF.

This clone is a singleton in its sample. The chain uses TRBV19 and TRBJ1-5; D unclear. Germline V gene lookup returns CDR1 LNHDA and CDR2 SQIVND (reference sequence). This CDR3 is 16 amino acids long. Trimming pared 2 bases from V and 0 bases from J, leaving 11 bases between. Here the CDR3 DNA reads TGTGCCAGTAGTATATCCCCCAGGTATAGCAATCAGCCCCAGCATTTT. Protein sequence: CASSISPRYSNQPQHF.

The chain is built from TRBV14 and TRBJ1-6; D possibly corresponds to TRBD1 (6 bases). V was shortened by 5 bases and J by 5 bases, with 16 bases between the two germline ends. The germline V gene encodes CDR1 SGHDN and CDR2 FVKESK. The length of the CDR3 is 16 residues. Written as DNA, the CDR3 is TGTGCCAGCAGCGAGGACAGAAAAGGAAATAATTCACCCCTCCACTTT. Its protein product is CASSEDRKGNNSPLHF.

The V call is TRBV7-2, the J call TRBJ2-2; TRBD2 matches at 9 bases. The CDR3 length is 18 residues. V dropped 4 bases and J dropped 5; count of bases not matched to a gene: 14. CDR1 SGHTA and CDR2 FQGNSA come from the germline V gene. The CDR3 DNA follows: TGTGCCAGCAGCTCCCTCGCGGGAGGCGGGAGGGGGACCGGGGAGCTGTTTTTT. This translates into CASSSLAGGGRGTGELFF.

The rearrangement joins TRBV28 to TRBJ2-7, with 8 bases matching TRBD2. V lost 5 bases to trimming and J lost 1 base; unmatched junction nucleotides: 10. The CDR3 contains 16 residues. The V gene's germline CDR1 is MDHEN and CDR2 SYDVKM. The CDR3 region has the DNA TGTGCCAGCAGTCTGTGGGCTAGCGGGCTTTCCTACGAGCAGTACTTC. It is translated as CASSLWASGLSYEQYF.

This chain joins TRBV7-9 and TRBJ2-5, with a weak D call TRBD1 (6 bases). Trimming cost V 8 bases and J 5 bases, with 21 bases left between them. The CDR3 loop spans 15 amino acids. CDR1 is SEHNR, CDR2 FQNEAQ, per germline (reference sequence). In nucleotides, the CDR3 is TGTGCCAGCTGGCCCCCGAGGGGGTCGAACGAGACCCAGTACTTC. Amino acid sequence: CASWPPRGSNETQYF.

The gene calls are TRBV15 and TRBJ1-5; no clear D gene. This CDR3 contains 18 residues. CDR1 and CDR2 from the germline V gene are LNHNV and YYDKDF (reference sequence). V lost 1 base and J 5 bases, leaving 21 bases between the germline ends. DNA of the CDR3: TGTGCCACCAGCAGAGGTACGACGGGAGGCGAGGGATATCAGCCCCAGCATTTT. This gives the protein CATSRGTTGGEGYQPQHF.

The rearrangement joins TRBV19 to TRBJ1-1; weak D call: TRBD1 (6 bases). CDR1 is LNHDA, CDR2 SQIVND, per germline (reference sequence). This CDR3 contains 14 residues. Trimming cost V 3 bases and J 0 bases, with 8 bases left between them. CDR3 region: CASSMTGLNTEAFF. The CDR3 DNA sequence: TGTGCCAGTAGTATGACAGGACTGAACACTGAAGCTTTCTTT.

This CDR3 is CASSQVERRVSGTGELFF. The CDR3 coding sequence is TGTGCCAGCAGCCAGGTAGAGAGGAGGGTCTCGGGCACCGGGGAGCTGTTTTTT. V and J are TRBV3-1 (or the pseudogene TRBV3-2) and TRBJ2-2; D might be TRBD2 (6 bases). The length of the CDR3 is 18 residues. Germline assignment: CDR1 LGHDT and CDR2 YNNKEL (reference sequence). V shed 3 bases and J shed 4 bases, with 21 bases lying between them.

The chain is built from TRBV27 and TRBJ2-1, with D unclear. The CDR3 has 13 amino acids. Germline values: CDR1 MNHEY, CDR2 SMNVEV (reference sequence). Trimming cost V 2 bases and J 3 bases, with 5 bases left between them. The CDR3 DNA sequence: TGTGCCAGCAGTTTAAATAGCTACAATGAGCAGTTCTTC. This translates into CASSLNSYNEQFF.

This chain connects TRBV24-1 to TRBJ1-2; D gene uncertain. The CDR3 has 12 amino acids. V lost 1 base and J 8 bases, leaving 7 bases between the germline ends. Germline CDR1 is KGHDR and CDR2 is SFDVKD. CDR3 DNA: TGTGCCACCAGTGATTTAAGGAGCGGCTACACCTTC. As protein: CATSDLRSGYTF.

V and J are TRBV5-1 and TRBJ1-2; 9 bases align to TRBD1. With 1 base clipped from V and 4 bases from J, the junction kept 5 bases outside the gene matches. The CDR3 contains 15 residues. CDR1 is SGHRS, CDR2 YFSETQ, per germline. CDR3 bases: TGCGCCAGCAGCTTGTCGTGGGACAGGGTCTATGGCTACACCTTC. Its protein is CASSLSWDRVYGYTF.

This chain uses TRBV6-2 or TRBV6-3 with TRBJ1-5; 7 bases map to TRBD1. This CDR3 comprises 14 residues. CDR1 MNHEY and CDR2 SVGEGT come from the germline V gene. The V segment lost 2 bases and the J segment 7 bases; nucleotides outside the gene matches: 5. Written as DNA, the CDR3 is TGTGCCAGCAGTTACGCGACAGGGAGGCAGCCCCAGCATTTT. It codes for CASSYATGRQPQHF.

The chain combines TRBV27 with TRBJ1-5; 7 bases align to TRBD1. CDR1 and CDR2 (germline): MNHEY, SMNVEV (reference sequence). Trimming took 6 bases from V and 4 from J; bases not matched to a gene: 9. CDR3 length: 15 amino acids. The CDR3 is CASRGWGDRNQPQHF. CDR3 sequence (DNA): TGTGCCAGCAGGGGATGGGGGGACAGAAATCAGCCCCAGCATTTT.

The chain recombines TRBV27 with TRBJ2-1, with 13 bases that match TRBD2. The CDR3 loop spans 19 amino acids. Looked up from germline, CDR1 is MNHEY and CDR2 is SMNVEV (reference sequence). V shed 5 bases and J 0 bases; nucleotides not matched to a gene: 10. CDR3 region: CASSPRLAGGLNSYNEQFF. The CDR3, as DNA: TGTGCCAGCAGTCCCAGACTAGCGGGGGGCCTCAACTCCTACAATGAGCAGTTCTTC.

This sequence joins TRBV3-1 (or the pseudogene TRBV3-2) and TRBJ2-7; D not certain. The ends were cut back, 4 bases at V and 3 bases at J, with 10 bases in the middle. Germline loops: CDR1 LGHDT, CDR2 YNNKEL (reference sequence). The CDR3 is 13 amino acids. The CDR3 region is CASSRSPIYEQYF. CDR3 sequence (DNA): TGTGCCAGCAGCCGAAGCCCAATCTACGAGCAGTACTTC.